Listed here are 32 T cell receptor beta chains from one sample, sequenced in a study of T cell responses to AZD1222 COVID-19 vaccine. The assay was immunoSEQ multiplex PCR, and TCRdb's table has in-frame clones only and misses some. The data hold about 140,000 clones, with approximately 90% observed a single time. The source was peripheral blood, collected 28 days after the second AZD1222 dose. Source of these receptors: an adult who received the AZD1222 COVID-19 vaccine.

The chain recombines TRBV14 with TRBJ2-7; 10 bases fit TRBD2. The CDR3 is made up of 17 amino acids. V shed 4 bases, J shed 0 bases, and the junction held 9 bases outside the gene matches. Germline CDR1 is SGHDN and CDR2 is FVKESK. The CDR3 reads CASSRSVTSGASYEQYF. The CDR3 DNA reads TGTGCCAGCAGCCGGTCAGTTACTAGCGGGGCCTCCTACGAGCAGTACTTC.

The chain carries TRBV25-1 and TRBJ1-1; D not certain. In germline, CDR1 is MGHDK, CDR2 SYGVNS. Trimming cost V 7 bases and J 2 bases, with 14 bases left between them. The CDR3 has 14 amino acids. CDR3 in amino acids: CASTAAGYNTEAFF. The CDR3 DNA is TGTGCCAGCACCGCTGCGGGCTACAACACTGAAGCTTTCTTT.

The chain couples TRBV7-2 to TRBJ1-1; D possibly corresponds to TRBD1 (6 bases). V was shortened by 2 bases and J by 3 bases, with 13 bases between the two germline ends. The CDR3 covers 15 residues. Germline assignment: CDR1 SGHTA and CDR2 FQGNSA. The CDR3 spells CASSLSWGGDTEAFF. CDR3 DNA sequence: TGTGCCAGCAGCTTAAGTTGGGGGGGCGACACTGAAGCTTTCTTT.

The chain employs TRBV7-3 and TRBJ2-5, with 10 bases aligning to TRBD2. Germline V gene sequence: CDR1 SGHTA, CDR2 FQGTGA. CDR3 length: 16 residues. Unmatched junction bases numbered 7, after V lost 5 bases and J lost 1 base. The CDR3 nucleotides are TGTGCCAGCAGCCCACGGGTAGCGGGGGGCCAAGAGACCCAGTACTTC. Protein sequence: CASSPRVAGGQETQYF.

The rearrangement links TRBV11-2 to TRBJ2-5; 10 nucleotides line up with TRBD2. This CDR3 is built from 15 residues. CDR1 and CDR2 from the germline V gene are SGHAT and FQNNGV. The junction had 7 bases not matched to a gene; V was cut back by 5 bases and J by 4 bases. The CDR3 DNA reads TGTGCCAGCAGCCTCGGAGCGGGAGGGGTAGAGACCCAGTACTTC. Protein product: CASSLGAGGVETQYF.

This chain links TRBV2 with TRBJ2-1; 9 nucleotides agree with TRBD2. This CDR3 has 17 amino acids. CDR1 and CDR2 from the germline V gene are SNHLY and FYNNEI. J was trimmed by 1 base and V by 2 bases; bases with no gene match: 6. Here the CDR3 DNA reads TGTGCCAGCAGTGAATTGGGACTAGCCTCATCCTACAATGAGCAGTTCTTC. It specifies CASSELGLASSYNEQFF.

The CDR3 here is CATTVFNTEAFF. As DNA, the CDR3 is TGTGCCACCACCGTCTTCAACACTGAAGCTTTCTTT. The gene calls are TRBV6-5 and TRBJ1-1, with D unclear. The V end lost 10 bases, the J end lost 2 bases, and 11 bases lay between the germline ends. The germline gives CDR1 MNHEY, CDR2 SVGAGI. The CDR3 runs to 12 residues.

In the case of this clone: Other DNA sequences in the same sample also yield this CDR3. V is TRBV9 and J is TRBJ2-7; 7 bases fit TRBD2. The CDR3 spans 14 residues. V was pared by 0 bases and J by 2 bases, with 2 bases of the junction left unmatched. Germline assignment: CDR1 SGDLS and CDR2 YYNGEE. Here the CDR3 DNA reads TGTGCCAGCAGCGTAGCGGGGGGAACCTACGAGCAGTACTTC. It is translated as CASSVAGGTYEQYF. Based on the CDR3 plus reference TRBV9 and TRBJ2-7, the full variable domain is DSGVTQTPKHLITATGQRVTLRCSPRSGDLSVYWYQQSLDQGLQFLIQYYNGEERAKGNILERFSAQQFPDLHSELNLSSLELGDSALYFCASSVAGGTYEQYFGPGTRLTVT.

The chain has TRBV6-6 and TRBJ1-5; D uncertain. Trimming pared 4 bases from V and 5 bases from J, leaving 12 bases between. Germline CDR1 MNHNY, CDR2 SVGAGI (reference sequence). The CDR3 loop spans 14 amino acids. CDR3: CASSSTENHQPQHF. The DNA for the CDR3 is TGTGCCAGCAGTTCGACGGAAAACCATCAGCCCCAGCATTTT.

The chain couples TRBV19 to TRBJ2-1; D remains unclear. This CDR3 has 12 residues. V lost 3 bases and J lost 8, with 8 bases in between. Germline V lookup: CDR1 LNHDA, CDR2 SQIVND (reference sequence). CDR3 in amino acids: CASSMWLDEQFF. The CDR3 bases are TGTGCCAGTAGTATGTGGCTAGATGAGCAGTTCTTC.

The chain links TRBV6-5 to TRBJ1-5; TRBD1 is a possible D gene (5 bases). V dropped 5 bases and J dropped 3 bases, with 11 bases sitting between them. Germline loops: CDR1 MNHEY, CDR2 SVGAGI. The CDR3 spans 14 residues. The CDR3 DNA reads TGTGCCAGCAGTCCCAGGGCAATCAATCAGCCCCAGCATTTT. Translation gives CASSPRAINQPQHF.

The chain employs TRBV2 and TRBJ1-6; D is undetermined. The CDR3 extends over 11 amino acids. Per the germline V gene, CDR1 is SNHLY and CDR2 is FYNNEI. V was pared by 4 bases and J by 9 bases, with 4 bases between. The CDR3 spells CASSVGSPLHF. The CDR3 bases are TGTGCCAGCAGTGTTGGTTCACCCCTCCACTTT.

The chain carries TRBV25-1 and TRBJ2-5, with D hard to call. Per the germline V gene, CDR1 is MGHDK and CDR2 is SYGVNS. The CDR3 loop spans 10 amino acids. V was clipped by 5 bases and J by 5 bases, with 3 bases between them. The CDR3 region has the DNA TGTGCCAGCAGTAGGGAGACCCAGTACTTC. It yields the protein CASSRETQYF.

V usage is TRBV9 and J usage is TRBJ2-7; weak D call: TRBD1 (6 bases). The CDR3 contains 15 residues. V was shortened by 2 bases and J by 1 base, with 13 bases between the two germline ends. Germline CDR1 reads SGDLS; CDR2 reads YYNGEE. The chain's CDR3 is CASSVGQGISYEQYF. The CDR3 DNA reads TGTGCCAGCAGCGTTGGGCAGGGGATTTCCTACGAGCAGTACTTC. The whole variable domain, filled in from reference TRBV9 and TRBJ2-7, reads DSGVTQTPKHLITATGQRVTLRCSPRSGDLSVYWYQQSLDQGLQFLIQYYNGEERAKGNILERFSAQQFPDLHSELNLSSLELGDSALYFCASSVGQGISYEQYFGPGTRLTVT.

The rearrangement links TRBV27 to TRBJ1-5; a possible D gene is TRBD1 (6 bases). The CDR3 has 15 residues. V gave up 1 base and J gave up 6 bases, with 13 bases separating them. Germline values: CDR1 MNHEY, CDR2 SMNVEV (reference sequence). The DNA for the CDR3 is TGTGCCAGCAGTTTATTAGGGGGGACGCGTCAGCCCCAGCATTTT. Translated, it gives CASSLLGGTRQPQHF.

The chain is built from TRBV6-1 and TRBJ2-7, with D possibly TRBD2 on 5 matching bases. From germline, CDR1 is MNHNS and CDR2 SASEGT. This CDR3 contains 16 residues. V lost 0 bases, J lost 0 bases, and 12 bases lay in between. CDR3 sequence (DNA): TGTGCCAGCAGTGAAGCGCTTCCGGGGAGCTCCTACGAGCAGTACTTC. Protein sequence: CASSEALPGSSYEQYF.

This clone was seen only once. This rearrangement joins TRBV7-2 to TRBJ2-3; the D gene is possibly TRBD2 (6 bases). Trimming cost V 2 bases and J 0 bases, with 12 bases left between them. This CDR3 has 16 amino acids. The germline V gene encodes CDR1 SGHTA and CDR2 FQGNSA. CDR3 in amino acids: CASSLLGGVSTDTQYF. The CDR3 nucleotides read TGTGCCAGCAGCTTACTTGGCGGGGTTAGCACAGATACGCAGTATTTT.

The CDR3: CASSLRFGTPNQPQHF. The CDR3 DNA reads TGTGCCAGCAGTTTAAGGTTCGGGACACCGAATCAGCCCCAGCATTTT. This chain connects TRBV28 to TRBJ1-5, with a possible D match to TRBD1 (6 bases). V gave up 2 bases and J gave up 4 bases, with 15 bases separating them. Germline assignment: CDR1 MDHEN and CDR2 SYDVKM. The CDR3 has 16 residues.

The V call is TRBV27, the J call TRBJ1-1; no clear D. With 2 bases removed from V and 0 bases from J, the gap between germline ends came to 7 bases. The CDR3 length is 14 residues. Germline V gives CDR1 MNHEY, CDR2 SMNVEV (reference sequence). The CDR3 DNA sequence: TGTGCCAGCAGTTTAGAACTGATGAACACTGAAGCTTTCTTT. This gives the protein CASSLELMNTEAFF.

The chain recombines TRBV7-9 with TRBJ2-7, with D tentatively TRBD2 (6 bases). The CDR3 is made up of 15 amino acids. Deletions cut 3 bases from V and 3 bases from J, with 15 bases between. Looked up from germline, CDR1 is SEHNR and CDR2 is FQNEAQ (reference sequence). This chain's CDR3 is CASSFALARDYEQYF. CDR3 bases: TGTGCCAGCAGCTTTGCGCTAGCGAGAGACTACGAGCAGTACTTC.

CDR3 in DNA: TGCGCCAGCAGCCAAGGGACCGGCGGTGGCTATGGCTACACCTTC. Its translation: CASSQGTGGGYGYTF. V gene TRBV4-3 combines with J gene TRBJ1-2; no clear D. This CDR3 spans 15 amino acids. Trimming shortened V by 1 base and J by 4 bases, and 13 bases separated the two germline ends. CDR1 is LGHNA and CDR2 is YSLEER in the germline V gene.

The J gene is TRBJ2-7, the V gene TRBV7-8; 8 nucleotides align to TRBD2. This CDR3 has 16 residues. V dropped 3 bases and J dropped 0; count of bases not matched to a gene: 7. Germline V gene sequence: CDR1 SGHVS, CDR2 FQNEAQ. The CDR3 region is CASSFEAGVLSYEQYF. In nucleotides, the CDR3 is TGTGCCAGCAGCTTCGAAGCGGGAGTCCTCTCCTACGAGCAGTACTTC.

This clone has a handful of counts. The chain has TRBV5-1 and TRBJ2-2, with D tentatively TRBD1 (7 bases). The CDR3 runs 14 residues. V was cut by 4 bases and J by 7 bases, with 14 bases left in between. CDR1 is SGHRS and CDR2 is YFSETQ in the germline V gene. This chain's CDR3 is CASSRGTADGELFF. Written as DNA, the CDR3 is TGCGCCAGCAGCCGCGGGACAGCGGACGGGGAGCTGTTTTTT.

The table lists this clone with a count of one. The chain has TRBV19 and TRBJ2-1, with 8 bases aligning to TRBD1. The J segment lost 7 bases and the V segment lost 11 bases, leaving 16 bases of the junction unmatched. Per germline, CDR1 LNHDA and CDR2 SQIVND (reference sequence). CDR3 length: 15 amino acids. The CDR3 nucleotides read TGTGCCTCCCAGAAAGATACAGGGGGTTCGAATGAGCAGTTCTTC. Translating gives CASQKDTGGSNEQFF.

The chain carries TRBV21-1 and TRBJ1-3. TRBV21-1 is annotated as a pseudogene. This CDR3 is built from 16 residues. The CDR3 DNA reads as TGTGCCAGCAGCAAATCGGCCGGCACCTCTGGAAACACCATATATTTT. It yields the protein CASSKSAGTSGNTIYF.

The chain has TRBV7-6 and TRBJ1-5; tentatively, D is TRBD1 (6 bases). Germline CDR1 and CDR2: SGHVS and FNYEAQ. V lost 6 bases to trimming and J lost 4 bases, with 13 bases between them. The CDR3 is made up of 14 amino acids. CDR3 in DNA: TGTGCCAGCAGTCCCAGGGGCCTTAATCAGCCCCAGCATTTT. This encodes CASSPRGLNQPQHF.

The chain employs TRBV28 and TRBJ1-6; 9 bases map to TRBD1. From germline, CDR1 is MDHEN and CDR2 SYDVKM. Unmatched junction bases numbered 8, after V lost 5 bases and J lost 12 bases. The CDR3 is made up of 14 amino acids. CDR3 in amino acids: CASSPGTGLVPLHF. The CDR3 nucleotides read TGTGCCAGCAGTCCCGGGACAGGGTTGGTACCCCTCCACTTT.

This rearrangement joins TRBV6-2 or TRBV6-3 to TRBJ2-7; D is possibly TRBD2 (5 bases). Germline CDR1 reads MNHEY; CDR2 reads SVGEGT. The CDR3 is 14 amino acids. V was clipped by 2 bases and J by 1 base, with 9 bases between them. The CDR3 here is CASSYEGESYEQYF. In DNA form, the CDR3 reads TGTGCCAGCAGTTACGAGGGCGAATCCTACGAGCAGTACTTC.

The chain has TRBV14 and TRBJ2-3, with D perhaps TRBD2 (6 bases). The V end lost 3 bases, the J end lost 3 bases, and 16 bases lay between the germline ends. The CDR3 runs to 16 residues. The V gene's germline CDR1 is SGHDN and CDR2 FVKESK. The CDR3 DNA reads TGTGCCAGCAGCCATATGTCCGGGAGAGGGACAGATACGCAGTATTTT. Protein: CASSHMSGRGTDTQYF.

The chain employs TRBV7-3 and TRBJ2-3; the D gene could be TRBD1 or TRBD2 (7 bases each). Looked up from germline, CDR1 is SGHTA and CDR2 is FQGTGA. The CDR3 contains 13 residues. V lost 6 bases and J lost 5, with 12 bases in between. CDR3 sequence (DNA): TGTGCCAGCAGTCAGGGGGGGAGAGATACGCAGTATTTT. It translates to CASSQGGRDTQYF.

This clone was counted only a few times. V and J are TRBV10-3 and TRBJ1-5; no firm D call. V gave up 2 bases and J gave up 6 bases, with 11 bases separating them. The germline V gene encodes CDR1 ENHRY and CDR2 SYGVKD. This CDR3 is built from 14 residues. CDR3 DNA sequence: TGTGCCATCAGTGAGGGACCGAAGGGTCAGCCCCAGCATTTT. This codes for CAISEGPKGQPQHF.

The genes are TRBV4-1 and TRBJ2-1, with a tentative D call TRBD1 (5 bases). This CDR3 comprises 16 residues. Trimming stripped 2 bases from V and 1 base from J, with 12 bases between. CDR1 and CDR2 (germline): MGHRA, YSYEKL. CDR3 sequence: CASSQPGKKSYNEQFF. The DNA for the CDR3 is TGCGCCAGCAGCCAACCAGGGAAGAAGTCCTACAATGAGCAGTTCTTC.